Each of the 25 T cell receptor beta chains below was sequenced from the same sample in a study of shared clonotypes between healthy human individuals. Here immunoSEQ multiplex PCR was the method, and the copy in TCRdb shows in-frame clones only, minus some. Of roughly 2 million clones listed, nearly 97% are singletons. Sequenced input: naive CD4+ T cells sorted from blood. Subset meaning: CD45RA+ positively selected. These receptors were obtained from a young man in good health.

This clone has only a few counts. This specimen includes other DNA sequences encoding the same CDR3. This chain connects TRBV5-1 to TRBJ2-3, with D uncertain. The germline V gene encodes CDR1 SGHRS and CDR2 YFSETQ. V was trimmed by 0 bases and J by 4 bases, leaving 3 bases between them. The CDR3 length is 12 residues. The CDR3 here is CASSLAPDTQYF. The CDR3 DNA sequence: TGCGCCAGCAGCTTGGCCCCAGATACGCAGTATTTT.

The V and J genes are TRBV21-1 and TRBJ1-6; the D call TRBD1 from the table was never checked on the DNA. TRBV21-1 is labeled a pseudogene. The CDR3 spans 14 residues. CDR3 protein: CASSQDRDNSPLHF. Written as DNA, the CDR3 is TGTGCCAGCAGCCAAGACAGAGATAATTCACCCCTCCACTTT.

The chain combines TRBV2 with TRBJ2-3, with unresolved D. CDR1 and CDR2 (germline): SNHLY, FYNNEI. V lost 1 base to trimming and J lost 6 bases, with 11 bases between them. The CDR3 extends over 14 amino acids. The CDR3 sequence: CASSEGASSDTQYF. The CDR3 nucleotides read TGTGCCAGCAGTGAAGGTGCGAGTTCTGATACGCAGTATTTT.

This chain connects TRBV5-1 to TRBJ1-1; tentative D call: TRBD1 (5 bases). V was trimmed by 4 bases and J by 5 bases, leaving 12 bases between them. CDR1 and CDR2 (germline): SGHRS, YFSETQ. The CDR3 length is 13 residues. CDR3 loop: CASSSGRGTEAFF. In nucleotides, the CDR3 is TGCGCCAGCAGCAGTGGGAGGGGAACTGAAGCTTTCTTT.

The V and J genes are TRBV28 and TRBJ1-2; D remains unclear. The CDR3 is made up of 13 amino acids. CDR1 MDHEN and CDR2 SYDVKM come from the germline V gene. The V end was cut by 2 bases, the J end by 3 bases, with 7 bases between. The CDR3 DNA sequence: TGTGCCAGCAGTTTAAGGCAGCACTATGGCTACACCTTC. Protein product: CASSLRQHYGYTF.

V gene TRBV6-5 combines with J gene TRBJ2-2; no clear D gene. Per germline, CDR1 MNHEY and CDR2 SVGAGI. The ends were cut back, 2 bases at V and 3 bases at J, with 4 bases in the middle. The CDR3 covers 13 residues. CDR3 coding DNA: TGTGCCAGCAGTTACCGGCACACCGGGGAGCTGTTTTTT. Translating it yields CASSYRHTGELFF.

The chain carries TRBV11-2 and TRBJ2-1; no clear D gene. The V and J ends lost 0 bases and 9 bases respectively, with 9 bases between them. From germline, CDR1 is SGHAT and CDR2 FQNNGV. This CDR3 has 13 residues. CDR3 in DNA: TGTGCCAGCAGCTTAGATCGAACGCCTGAGCAGTTCTTC. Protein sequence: CASSLDRTPEQFF. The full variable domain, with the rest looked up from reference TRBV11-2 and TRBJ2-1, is EAGVAQSPRYKIIEKRQSVAFWCNPISGHATLYWYQQILGQGPKLLIQFQNNGVVDDSQLPKDRFSAERLKGVDSTLKIQPAKLEDSAVYLCASSLDRTPEQFFGPGTRLTVL.

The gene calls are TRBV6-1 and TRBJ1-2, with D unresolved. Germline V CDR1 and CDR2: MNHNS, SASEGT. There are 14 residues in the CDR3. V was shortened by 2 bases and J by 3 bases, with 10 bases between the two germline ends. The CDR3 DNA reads TGTGCCAGCAGTGAAAGAGCAGTTTACTATGGCTACACCTTC. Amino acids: CASSERAVYYGYTF.

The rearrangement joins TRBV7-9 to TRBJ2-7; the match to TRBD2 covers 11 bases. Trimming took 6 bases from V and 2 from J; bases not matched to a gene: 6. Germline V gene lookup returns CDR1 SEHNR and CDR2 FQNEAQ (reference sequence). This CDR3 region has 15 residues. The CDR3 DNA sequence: TGTGCCAGCAGTCCCGGGACTAGCGGACCCTACGAGCAGTACTTC. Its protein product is CASSPGTSGPYEQYF.

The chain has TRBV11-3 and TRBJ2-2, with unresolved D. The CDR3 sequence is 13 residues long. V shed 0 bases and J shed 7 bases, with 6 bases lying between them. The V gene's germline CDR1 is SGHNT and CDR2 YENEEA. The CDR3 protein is CASSLEWDGELFF. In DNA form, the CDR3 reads TGTGCCAGCAGCTTAGAATGGGACGGGGAGCTGTTTTTT. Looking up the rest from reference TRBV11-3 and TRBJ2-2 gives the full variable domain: EAGVVQSPRYKIIEKKQPVAFWCNPISGHNTLYWYLQNLGQGPELLIRYENEEAVDDSQLPKDRFSAERLKGVDSTLKIQPAELGDSAVYLCASSLEWDGELFFGEGSRLTVL.

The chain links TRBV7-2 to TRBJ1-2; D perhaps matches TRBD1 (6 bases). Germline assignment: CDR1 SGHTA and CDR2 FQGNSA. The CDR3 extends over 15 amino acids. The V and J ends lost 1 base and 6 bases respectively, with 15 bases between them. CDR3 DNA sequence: TGTGCCAGCAGCTTAGAAAGGGGGGCCGGAAATGGCTACACCTTC. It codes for CASSLERGAGNGYTF.

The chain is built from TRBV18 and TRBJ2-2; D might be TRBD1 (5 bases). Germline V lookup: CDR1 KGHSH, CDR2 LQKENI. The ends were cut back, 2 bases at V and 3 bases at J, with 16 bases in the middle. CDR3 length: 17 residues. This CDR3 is CASSPYYAGIDTGELFF. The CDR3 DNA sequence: TGTGCCAGCTCACCATATTACGCAGGGATCGACACCGGGGAGCTGTTTTTT.

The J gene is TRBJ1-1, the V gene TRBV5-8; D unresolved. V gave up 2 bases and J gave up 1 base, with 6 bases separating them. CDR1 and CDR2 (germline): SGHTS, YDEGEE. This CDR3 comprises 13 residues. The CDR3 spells CASSLNRNTEAFF. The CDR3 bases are TGTGCCAGCAGCTTAAACAGGAACACTGAAGCTTTCTTT. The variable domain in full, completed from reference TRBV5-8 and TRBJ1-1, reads EAGVTQSPTHLIKTRGQQATLRCSPISGHTSVYWYQQALGLGLQFLLWYDEGEERNRGNFPPRFSGRQFPNYSSELNVNALELEDSALYLCASSLNRNTEAFFGQGTRLTVV.

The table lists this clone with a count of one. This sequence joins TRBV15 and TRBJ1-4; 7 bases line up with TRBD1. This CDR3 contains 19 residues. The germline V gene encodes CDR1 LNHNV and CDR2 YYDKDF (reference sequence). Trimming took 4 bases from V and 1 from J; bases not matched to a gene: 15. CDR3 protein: CATSNPATGKVKTNEKLFF. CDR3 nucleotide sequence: TGTGCCACCAGCAACCCTGCGACAGGGAAAGTAAAAACTAATGAAAAACTGTTTTTT. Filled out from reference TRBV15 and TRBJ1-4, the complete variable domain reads DAMVIQNPRYQVTQFGKPVTLSCSQTLNHNVMYWYQQKSSQAPKLLFHYYDKDFNNEADTPDNFQSRRPNTSFCFLDIRSPGLGDTAMYLCATSNPATGKVKTNEKLFFGSGTQLSVL.

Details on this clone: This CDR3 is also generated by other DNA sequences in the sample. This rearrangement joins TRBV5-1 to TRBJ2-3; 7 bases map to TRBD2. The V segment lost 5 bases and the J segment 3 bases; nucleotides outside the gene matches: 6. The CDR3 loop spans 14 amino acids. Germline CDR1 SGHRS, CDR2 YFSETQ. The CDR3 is CASSYSGGTDTQYF. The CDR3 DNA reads TGCGCCAGCAGTTATTCGGGGGGTACAGATACGCAGTATTTT.

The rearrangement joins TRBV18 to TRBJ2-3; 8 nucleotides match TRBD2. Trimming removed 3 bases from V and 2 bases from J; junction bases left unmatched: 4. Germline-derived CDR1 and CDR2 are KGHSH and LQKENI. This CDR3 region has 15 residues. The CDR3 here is CASSPTGGDTDTQYF. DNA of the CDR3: TGTGCCAGCTCACCGACGGGGGGGGACACAGATACGCAGTATTTT.

The CDR3 DNA reads TGTGCCAGCACTATGGGCCCTTTTGGAAACACCATATATTTT. Translating gives CASTMGPFGNTIYF. The rearrangement joins TRBV6-6 to TRBJ1-3, with no clear D. Germline-derived CDR1 and CDR2 are MNHNY and SVGAGI (reference sequence). Trimming stripped 7 bases from V and 3 bases from J, with 13 bases between. CDR3 size: 14 residues.

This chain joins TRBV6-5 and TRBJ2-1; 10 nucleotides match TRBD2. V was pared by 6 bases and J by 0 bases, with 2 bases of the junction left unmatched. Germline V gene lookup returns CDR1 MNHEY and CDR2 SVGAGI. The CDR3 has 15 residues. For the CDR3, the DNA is TGTGCCAGCAGCGCTAGCGGGAGCTCCTACAATGAGCAGTTCTTC. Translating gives CASSASGSSYNEQFF.

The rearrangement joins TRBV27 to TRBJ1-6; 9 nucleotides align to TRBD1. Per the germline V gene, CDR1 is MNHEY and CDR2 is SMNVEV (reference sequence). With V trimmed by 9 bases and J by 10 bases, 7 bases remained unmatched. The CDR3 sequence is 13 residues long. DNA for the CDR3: TGTGCCAGTCAAGACAGGGGGAGATCACCCCTCCACTTT. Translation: CASQDRGRSPLHF.

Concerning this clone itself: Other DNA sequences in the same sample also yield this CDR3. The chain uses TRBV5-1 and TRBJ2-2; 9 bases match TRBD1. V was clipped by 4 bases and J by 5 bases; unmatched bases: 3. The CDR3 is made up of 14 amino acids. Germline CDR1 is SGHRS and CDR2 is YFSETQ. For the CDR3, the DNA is TGCGCCAGCAGCCTACAGGGGGCGACCGGGGAGCTGTTTTTT. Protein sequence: CASSLQGATGELFF.

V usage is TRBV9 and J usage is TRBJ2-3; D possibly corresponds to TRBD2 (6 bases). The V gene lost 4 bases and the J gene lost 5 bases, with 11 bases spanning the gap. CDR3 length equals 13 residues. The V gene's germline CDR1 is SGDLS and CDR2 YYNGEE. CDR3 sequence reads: CASSPRGKDTQYF. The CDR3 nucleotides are TGTGCCAGCAGCCCCCGGGGGAAAGATACGCAGTATTTT.

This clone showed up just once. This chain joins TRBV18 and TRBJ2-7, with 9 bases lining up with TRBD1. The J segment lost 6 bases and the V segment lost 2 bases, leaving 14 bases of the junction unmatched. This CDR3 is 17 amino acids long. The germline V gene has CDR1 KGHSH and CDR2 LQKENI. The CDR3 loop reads CASSPGRSGTGIFEQYF. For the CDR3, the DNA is TGTGCCAGCTCACCAGGGAGGTCCGGGACAGGGATATTCGAGCAGTACTTC.

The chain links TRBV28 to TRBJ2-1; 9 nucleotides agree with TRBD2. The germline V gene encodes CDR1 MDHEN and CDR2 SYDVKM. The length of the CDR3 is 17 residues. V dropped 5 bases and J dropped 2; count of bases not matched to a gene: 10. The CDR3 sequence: CASSPPAGGLPYNEQFF. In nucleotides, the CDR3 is TGTGCCAGCAGTCCCCCAGCGGGGGGACTACCCTACAATGAGCAGTTCTTC.

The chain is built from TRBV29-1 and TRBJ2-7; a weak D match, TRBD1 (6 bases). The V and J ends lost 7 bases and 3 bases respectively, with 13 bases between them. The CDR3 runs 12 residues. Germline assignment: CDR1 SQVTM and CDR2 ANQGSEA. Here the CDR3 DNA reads TGCAGCGGCAGGGGAAACGACTACGAGCAGTACTTC. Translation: CSGRGNDYEQYF.

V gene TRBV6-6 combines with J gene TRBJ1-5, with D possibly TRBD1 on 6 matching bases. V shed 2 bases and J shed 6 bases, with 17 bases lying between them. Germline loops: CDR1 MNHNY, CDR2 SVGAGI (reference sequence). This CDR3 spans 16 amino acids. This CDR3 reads CASSYNPGLTGQPQHF. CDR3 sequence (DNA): TGTGCCAGCAGTTACAACCCTGGGTTGACAGGTCAGCCCCAGCATTTT.